This is a list of T cell receptor beta chains from one sample in a study of blood T cell repertoires in COVID-19. The table came from immunoSEQ multiplex PCR; TCRdb's copy has only in-frame clones and leaves some out. Of tens of thousands of clones in the sample, approximately 90% were seen once. Sequenced: peripheral blood. These receptors were taken from a human donor in a cohort sampled during active COVID-19. The CDR3 runs from the conserved cysteine through the conserved F or W. D genes are given only for firm matches. The size entry is marked missing in some rows and otherwise reads once, few, many or a size class.

J gene: TRBJ1-1
clone size: -
V gene: TRBV11-3
D gene: -
CDR3 DNA: TGTGCCAGCAGCCCCGGGATGGGGAACACTGAAGCTTTCTTT
CDR3 protein: CASSPGMGNTEAFF

J gene: TRBJ2-7
clone size: few
V gene: TRBV19
D gene: -
CDR3 DNA: TGTGCCAGTACCCCGGCCGGGTTCGGGGAGCAGTACTTC
CDR3 protein: CASTPAGFGEQYF

J gene: TRBJ2-2
clone size: -
V gene: TRBV2
D gene: TRBD1
CDR3 DNA: TGTGCCAGCGGAAGACAGGGAAACACCGGGGAGCTGTTTTTT
CDR3 protein: CASGRQGNTGELFF

J gene: TRBJ1-1
clone size: -
V gene: TRBV5-1
D gene: TRBD1
CDR3 DNA: TGCGCCAGCAGCCCTTACAGGGGAATGAACACTGAAGCTTTCTTT
CDR3 protein: CASSPYRGMNTEAFF

J gene: TRBJ1-3
clone size: -
V gene: TRBV6-1
D gene: -
CDR3 DNA: TGTGCCAGCAGTGAAGCTAGGGGCATCGTCTCTGGAAACACCATATATTTT
CDR3 protein: CASSEARGIVSGNTIYF

J gene: TRBJ2-5
clone size: -
V gene: TRBV30
D gene: -
CDR3 DNA: TGTGCCTGGCTCCAGTCAAAAGAGACCCAGTACTTC
CDR3 protein: CAWLQSKETQYF

J gene: TRBJ2-5
clone size: -
V gene: TRBV4-1
D gene: TRBD2
CDR3 DNA: TGCGCCAGCAGCCGTGGGACTAGCGGGAGGGGCATCCAAGAGACCCAGTACTTC
CDR3 protein: CASSRGTSGRGIQETQYF

J gene: TRBJ2-7
clone size: -
V gene: TRBV11-2
D gene: TRBD2
CDR3 DNA: TGTGCCAGCAGCTTCCGGGACTACTCCTACGAGCAGTACTTC
CDR3 protein: CASSFRDYSYEQYF

J gene: TRBJ1-5
clone size: -
V gene: TRBV4-1
D gene: -
CDR3 DNA: TGCGCCAGCAGCTCCGGGGAGGCCGGGGGTAATCAGCCCCAGCATTTT
CDR3 protein: CASSSGEAGGNQPQHF

J gene: TRBJ1-1
clone size: -
V gene: TRBV5-1
D gene: -
CDR3 DNA: TGCGCCAGCAGCGAGGGTTCGGGCACTGAAGCTTTCTTT
CDR3 protein: CASSEGSGTEAFF

J gene: TRBJ1-2
clone size: -
V gene: TRBV2
D gene: -
CDR3 DNA: TGTGCCAGCAGGCGGGGGTACTATGGCTACACCTTC
CDR3 protein: CASRRGYYGYTF

J gene: TRBJ2-7
clone size: -
V gene: TRBV6-5
D gene: TRBD2
CDR3 DNA: TGTGCCAGCAGAGAGGGACTAGCGGGGTCCTACGAGCAGTACTTC
CDR3 protein: CASREGLAGSYEQYF

J gene: TRBJ1-2
clone size: -
V gene: TRBV9
D gene: -
CDR3 DNA: TGTGCCAGCAGCGTAGAGGACACCCTAGTCTATGGCTACACCTTC
CDR3 protein: CASSVEDTLVYGYTF

J gene: TRBJ2-1
clone size: -
V gene: TRBV5-1
D gene: TRBD2
CDR3 DNA: TGCGCCAGCAGCCCCGGACTAGCGGGACTGGGCCGCTCCTACAATGAGCAGTTCTTC
CDR3 protein: CASSPGLAGLGRSYNEQFF

J gene: TRBJ2-5
clone size: -
V gene: TRBV7-9
D gene: -
CDR3 DNA: TGTGCCAGCAGTCCCCCGAGGGGTTACAGGGTTGAGACCCAGTACTTC
CDR3 protein: CASSPPRGYRVETQYF

J gene: TRBJ2-2
clone size: -
V gene: TRBV7-8
D gene: TRBD2
CDR3 DNA: TGTGCCAGCAGAGGTGGGACTAGCGGAAACACCGGGGAGCTGTTTTTT
CDR3 protein: CASRGGTSGNTGELFF

J gene: TRBJ2-1
clone size: -
V gene: TRBV30
D gene: TRBD2
CDR3 DNA: TGTGCCTTGGCTAGCGGAGTATACAATGAGCAGTTCTTC
CDR3 protein: CALASGVYNEQFF

J gene: TRBJ2-7
clone size: -
V gene: TRBV18
D gene: TRBD2
CDR3 DNA: TGTGCCAGCGGGACTAGCGGCTACGAGCAGTACTTC
CDR3 protein: CASGTSGYEQYF

J gene: TRBJ1-2
clone size: -
V gene: TRBV20-1
D gene: TRBD1
CDR3 DNA: TGCAGTGCTAGTAAGCGACTAGGGACAGCTGACTACACCTTC
CDR3 protein: CSASKRLGTADYTF

J gene: TRBJ2-1
clone size: -
V gene: TRBV10-1
D gene: TRBD1
CDR3 DNA: TGCGCCAGCAGTGAGTCCAGACCCTCTAACCCAGGACAGGGGACGGGGCAGTTCTTC
CDR3 protein: CASSESRPSNPGQGTGQFF

J gene: TRBJ2-7
clone size: -
V gene: TRBV30
D gene: -
CDR3 DNA: TGTGCCTGGAGCAAGACATCGAGGGGGGAGCAGTACTTC
CDR3 protein: CAWSKTSRGEQYF

J gene: TRBJ2-7
clone size: -
V gene: TRBV7-2
D gene: TRBD1
CDR3 DNA: TGTGCCAGCAGCCATCGGACAGGCCCGAGCTCCTACGAGCAGTACTTC
CDR3 protein: CASSHRTGPSSYEQYF

J gene: TRBJ2-7
clone size: -
V gene: TRBV28
D gene: -
CDR3 DNA: TGTGCCAGCCTAGGCGTTGCTAACTCCTACGAGCAGTACTTC
CDR3 protein: CASLGVANSYEQYF

J gene: TRBJ2-7
clone size: -
V gene: TRBV19
D gene: TRBD2
CDR3 DNA: TGTGCCAGTAGTATAATGGCGGGAGGGAGCGAGCAGTACTTC
CDR3 protein: CASSIMAGGSEQYF

J gene: TRBJ2-2
clone size: once
V gene: TRBV7-8
D gene: TRBD1
CDR3 DNA: TGTGCCAGCAGCCTCCGGGACAGGGTTATCACCGGGGAGCTGTTTTTT
CDR3 protein: CASSLRDRVITGELFF

J gene: TRBJ1-1
clone size: -
V gene: TRBV19
D gene: TRBD1
CDR3 DNA: TGTGCCACTAAGACAGGGGTGATGAACACTGAAGCTTTCTTT
CDR3 protein: CATKTGVMNTEAFF

J gene: TRBJ2-3
clone size: -
V gene: TRBV5-1
D gene: -
CDR3 DNA: TGCGCCAGCAGTTCCCTGGAACAGGATACGCAGTATTTT
CDR3 protein: CASSSLEQDTQYF

J gene: TRBJ1-3
clone size: -
V gene: TRBV28
D gene: -
CDR3 DNA: TGTGCCTCGCTGCGGGGGAGGGGAAACACCATATATTTT
CDR3 protein: CASLRGRGNTIYF

J gene: TRBJ2-1
clone size: -
V gene: TRBV6-2/TRBV6-3
D gene: -
CDR3 DNA: TGTGCCAGCAGCTCTCCCCCCGGGAGGCAGTTCTTC
CDR3 protein: CASSSPPGRQFF

J gene: TRBJ1-2
clone size: -
V gene: TRBV28
D gene: TRBD1
CDR3 DNA: TGTGCCAGCAGCACGACAGGGGTTAGCGGCTACACCTTC
CDR3 protein: CASSTTGVSGYTF

J gene: TRBJ1-5
clone size: few
V gene: TRBV11-2
D gene: -
CDR3 DNA: TGTGCCAGCAGCACGGGACACAAAAGCAATCAGCCCCAGCATTTT
CDR3 protein: CASSTGHKSNQPQHF

J gene: TRBJ1-5
clone size: -
V gene: TRBV2
D gene: -
CDR3 DNA: TGTGCCAGCAGTGGGGGGAGGGGTCTAAATCAGCCCCAGCATTTT
CDR3 protein: CASSGGRGLNQPQHF

J gene: TRBJ2-1
clone size: -
V gene: TRBV19
D gene: -
CDR3 DNA: TGTGCCAGTAGTCAGGTAGCGGCCTACAATGAGCAGTTCTTC
CDR3 protein: CASSQVAAYNEQFF

J gene: TRBJ2-3
clone size: -
V gene: TRBV18
D gene: -
CDR3 DNA: TGTGCCAGCTCACCACGTCTTCGGGGGACCACAGATACGCAGTATTTT
CDR3 protein: CASSPRLRGTTDTQYF

J gene: TRBJ2-2
clone size: -
V gene: TRBV6-5
D gene: -
CDR3 DNA: TGTGCCAGCAGTTACGCGGGACTCCGGAACACCGGGGAGCTGTTTTTT
CDR3 protein: CASSYAGLRNTGELFF

J gene: TRBJ2-5
clone size: -
V gene: TRBV6-2/TRBV6-3
D gene: -
CDR3 DNA: TGTGCCAGCAGTGACAGCCAAGAGACCCAGTACTTC
CDR3 protein: CASSDSQETQYF

J gene: TRBJ2-3
clone size: -
V gene: TRBV5-1
D gene: TRBD2
CDR3 DNA: TGCGCCAGCAGCAAAGGACTAGCGGACGGAGGCACAGATACGCAGTATTTT
CDR3 protein: CASSKGLADGGTDTQYF

J gene: TRBJ2-3
clone size: -
V gene: TRBV5-6
D gene: TRBD2
CDR3 DNA: TGTGCCAGCAGCGGCTTGGGGGGACTAGCGGGAGGGCGTACAGATACGCAGTATTTT
CDR3 protein: CASSGLGGLAGGRTDTQYF

J gene: TRBJ2-1
clone size: -
V gene: TRBV28
D gene: -
CDR3 DNA: TGTGCCAGCTTCACAGGGTTCGCTCCAGTTGTTCACTCCAATGAGCAGTTCTTC
CDR3 protein: CASFTGFAPVVHSNEQFF

J gene: TRBJ1-2
clone size: -
V gene: TRBV28
D gene: TRBD1
CDR3 DNA: TGTGCCAGCAGCCGATCCGGGACAGGGGGCAACTATGGCTACACCTTC
CDR3 protein: CASSRSGTGGNYGYTF

J gene: TRBJ2-5
clone size: -
V gene: TRBV15
D gene: -
CDR3 DNA: TGTGCCACCAGCAGAGAGAGACACTACCAAGAGACCCAGTACTTC
CDR3 protein: CATSRERHYQETQYF

J gene: TRBJ2-1
clone size: medium-sized
V gene: TRBV19
D gene: -
CDR3 DNA: TGTGCCAGTAGCCACCGGAGCGGGTACAATGAGCAGTTCTTC
CDR3 protein: CASSHRSGYNEQFF

J gene: TRBJ1-1
clone size: -
V gene: TRBV9
D gene: -
CDR3 DNA: TGTGCCAGCAGTCCCCGGCGGCTGAACACTGAAGCTTTCTTT
CDR3 protein: CASSPRRLNTEAFF

J gene: TRBJ2-7
clone size: few
V gene: TRBV7-9
D gene: TRBD1
CDR3 DNA: TGTGCCAGCAGCTTACGACAGGGTACCTACGAGCAGTACTTC
CDR3 protein: CASSLRQGTYEQYF

J gene: TRBJ2-1
clone size: -
V gene: TRBV7-9
D gene: TRBD2
CDR3 DNA: TGTGCCAGCAGCTTAGATAGCGGGAGAAGGAATGAGCAGTTCTTC
CDR3 protein: CASSLDSGRRNEQFF

J gene: TRBJ2-7
clone size: -
V gene: TRBV28
D gene: -
CDR3 DNA: TGTGCCAGCAGTTTACCCCTAACTAGTGCCGAGCAGTACTTC
CDR3 protein: CASSLPLTSAEQYF

J gene: TRBJ1-4
clone size: few
V gene: TRBV27
D gene: -
CDR3 DNA: TGTGCCAGCAGTTCCAGGGCAGCTAATGAAAAACTGTTTTTT
CDR3 protein: CASSSRAANEKLFF

J gene: TRBJ1-2
clone size: -
V gene: TRBV9
D gene: -
CDR3 DNA: TGTGCCAGCAGCGTCGCTAACTATGGCTACACCTTC
CDR3 protein: CASSVANYGYTF

J gene: TRBJ2-7
clone size: -
V gene: TRBV5-1
D gene: TRBD2
CDR3 DNA: TGCGCCAGCAGCCCCCTGAGCGGGATTTCTGCGCAGTACTTC
CDR3 protein: CASSPLSGISAQYF

J gene: TRBJ1-4
clone size: -
V gene: TRBV9
D gene: -
CDR3 DNA: TGTGCCAGCAGCGTAGCTATGGGGGGGAATGAAAAACTGTTTTTT
CDR3 protein: CASSVAMGGNEKLFF

J gene: TRBJ1-6
clone size: -
V gene: TRBV5-1
D gene: -
CDR3 DNA: TGCGCCAGCAGCTCGGAGGGCAATTCACCCCTCCACTTT
CDR3 protein: CASSSEGNSPLHF

J gene: TRBJ1-2
clone size: -
V gene: TRBV5-1
D gene: -
CDR3 DNA: TGCGCCAGCAGCTTACCAAAGACAGGAGCGAACTATGGCTACACCTTC
CDR3 protein: CASSLPKTGANYGYTF

J gene: TRBJ2-7
clone size: -
V gene: TRBV27
D gene: -
CDR3 DNA: TGTGCCAGCAGTTTACAGGGGAACTACGAGCAGTACTTC
CDR3 protein: CASSLQGNYEQYF